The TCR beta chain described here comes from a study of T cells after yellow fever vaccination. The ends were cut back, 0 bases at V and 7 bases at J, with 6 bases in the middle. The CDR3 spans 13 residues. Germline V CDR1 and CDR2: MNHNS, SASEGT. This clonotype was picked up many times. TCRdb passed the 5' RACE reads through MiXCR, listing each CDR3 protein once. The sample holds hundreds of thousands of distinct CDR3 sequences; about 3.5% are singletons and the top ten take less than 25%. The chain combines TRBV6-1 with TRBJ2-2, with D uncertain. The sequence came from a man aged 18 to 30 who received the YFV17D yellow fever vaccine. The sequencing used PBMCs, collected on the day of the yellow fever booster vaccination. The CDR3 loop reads CASSEASIGELFF. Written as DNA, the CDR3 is TGTGCCAGCAGTGAAGCCAGTATCGGGGAGCTGTTTTTT.